This TCR beta chain is drawn from a study of T cells in Graves' hyperthyroidism and ophthalmopathy. Amplification targeted TCR beta CDR3 regions from RNA transcripts. The HTBI primer set drove a first-round RT-PCR of the TCR CDR3. MiXCR, run by TCRdb on the multiplex PCR reads, gives a single entry per CDR3 protein. The table lists approximately 640,000 distinct CDR3 sequences, roughly 45% of them singletons, with 6.5% to 9% in the top ten. Germline assignment: CDR1 LNHDA and CDR2 SQIVND (reference sequence). The CDR3 is made up of 15 amino acids. With V trimmed by 3 bases and J by 7 bases, 7 bases remained unmatched.

The chain joins TRBV19 to TRBJ2-7; 12 bases fit TRBD2. The clonotype was recovered from an adult man with Graves' disease, either hyperthyroidism or ophthalmopathy (not recorded which). The source material was peripheral blood or thyroid tissue (not recorded which). The CDR3 DNA reads TGTGCCAGTAGTATCCATTCAGGACTAGCGGGGGAGCAGTACTTC. This codes for CASSIHSGLAGEQYF.